This T cell receptor beta chain was recorded in a study of OX40 agonist ivuxolimab in advanced cancers. The V gene's germline CDR1 is SEHNR and CDR2 FQNEAQ (reference sequence). V was cut by 8 bases and J by 4 bases, with 15 bases left in between. The CDR3 loop spans 14 amino acids. Patients were excluded for autoimmune disease history or systemic immunosuppression. The investigators sampled blood at baseline, at cycle 4 day 1, and at cycle 7 day 1. Concerning this clone: Its specificity is not known.

The repertoire was sequenced with immunoSEQ multiplex PCR; TCRdb's copy has only in-frame clones and lacks some. The sample carries about 76,000 clones, around 87% recorded once. General study results and limits: With doses of 0.1 to 3.0 mg/kg, CD4+ and CD8+ blood T cells had undergone clonal expansion by week 6. Not determined was the antigen specificity of the expanded peripheral T cells.

The input for sequencing was CD4+ or CD8+ T cells sorted from blood, taken in a trial of the OX40 agonist ivuxolimab. The chain is built from TRBV7-9 and TRBJ2-1; TRBD2 is a possible D gene (6 bases). The sequence derives from an adult with an advanced solid tumor such as melanoma, head and neck, liver or kidney cancer. Here the CDR3 DNA reads TGTGCCAGCGAATCCATCGGAGGGTACAATGAGCAGTTCTTC. Translation gives CASESIGGYNEQFF.